This entry lists 29 T cell receptor beta chains sequenced from one sample in a study of patients and donors after allogeneic stem cell transplantation. Via MiXCR, TCRdb re-called the RT-PCR reads, giving one row per CDR3 protein. The table includes 37,000 or so distinct CDR3 sequences, 30% to 40% detected once. Material: blood, either unsorted or a sorted T cell fraction (not recorded which). Every receptor here comes from a human donor who was either an allogeneic HSCT recipient or a stem cell or donor lymphocyte infusion donor (not recorded which). It is not recorded whose cells these are; they may come from a transplant donor.

The chain has TRBV20-1 and TRBJ1-4; D ambiguous. The CDR3 covers 14 residues. CDR1 and CDR2 (germline): DFQATT, SNEGSKA (reference sequence). V shed 3 bases and J shed 0 bases, with 8 bases lying between them. CDR3 bases: TGCAGTGCTAGCTACAGTGCAACTAATGAAAAACTGTTTTTT. Translating it yields CSASYSATNEKLFF.

V is TRBV12-3 or TRBV12-4 and J is TRBJ1-2; unclear D gene. This CDR3 region has 13 residues. V dropped 3 bases and J dropped 8 bases, with 13 bases sitting between them. The CDR3: CASSFSGLGGYTF. CDR3 bases: TGTGCCAGCAGTTTCTCCGGCCTGGGGGGCTACACCTTC.

This clonotype was counted a few times. The chain links TRBV20-1 to TRBJ2-3, with TRBD1 as a possible D gene (6 bases). With 5 bases removed from V and 0 bases from J, the gap between germline ends came to 12 bases. This CDR3 has 14 amino acids. CDR1 and CDR2 from the germline V gene are DFQATT and SNEGSKA (reference sequence). The DNA for the CDR3 is TGCAGTGCTTGGACAGTTCCTAGCACAGATACGCAGTATTTT. Residues: CSAWTVPSTDTQYF.

This clonotype was counted a few times. J is TRBJ2-1 and V is TRBV5-1; 9 bases line up with TRBD2. The junction had 9 bases not matched to a gene; V was cut back by 5 bases and J by 9 bases. Germline assignment: CDR1 SGHRS and CDR2 YFSETQ. This CDR3 is 14 amino acids long. The DNA of the CDR3 is TGCGCCAGCAGGCCCGGGCGGGAGGGCCCTGAGCAGTTCTTC. Its protein product is CASRPGREGPEQFF.

This clonotype appeared many times. The J gene is TRBJ1-4, the V gene TRBV6-5; D not certain. Between the trimmed V and J ends, which lost 0 bases and 8 bases, there was a span of 7 bases. The CDR3 consists of 13 residues. Germline V gives CDR1 MNHEY, CDR2 SVGAGI. CDR3 sequence: CASSYSVGEKLFF. The CDR3 nucleotides are TGTGCCAGCAGTTACTCTGTGGGCGAAAAACTGTTTTTT.

This chain joins TRBV20-1 and TRBJ2-2; the match to TRBD2 covers 9 bases. Per germline, CDR1 DFQATT and CDR2 SNEGSKA (reference sequence). The CDR3 has 13 amino acids. The V and J ends lost 6 bases and 6 bases, in that order; junction bases with no gene match: 5. CDR3: CSAISGSSGELFF. CDR3 coding DNA: TGCAGTGCCATTAGCGGGAGCTCCGGGGAGCTGTTTTTT.

The V gene is TRBV9, the J gene TRBJ1-2; D perhaps matches TRBD1 (5 bases). Deletions cut 4 bases from V and 5 bases from J, with 18 bases between. From germline, CDR1 is SGDLS and CDR2 YYNGEE. The CDR3 runs to 15 residues. The CDR3 DNA is TGTGCCAGCAGCCCAACGACGGGGGGAGAATATGGCTACACCTTC. This translates into CASSPTTGGEYGYTF.

The chain uses TRBV5-1 and TRBJ2-3, with a possible D match to TRBD1 (6 bases). The CDR3 contains 14 residues. The V and J ends lost 7 bases and 14 bases respectively, with 26 bases between them. Germline V gene lookup returns CDR1 SGHRS and CDR2 YFSETQ. The CDR3 sequence: CASRPGANRDGRYF. DNA of the CDR3: TGCGCCAGCCGACCTGGGGCGAACAGGGATGGACGGTATTTT.

The chain has TRBV6-2 or TRBV6-3 and TRBJ2-1; possible D gene TRBD2, 5 bases. Germline V gene lookup returns CDR1 MNHEY and CDR2 SVGEGT. CDR3 length: 13 amino acids. V was trimmed by 1 base and J by 10 bases, leaving 11 bases between them. DNA of the CDR3: TGTGCCAGCAGTTACTACGACGAGCGGGAGCAGTTCTTC. This codes for CASSYYDEREQFF.

This clonotype has only a few counts. This chain uses TRBV20-1 with TRBJ1-2; possibly TRBD1 for D (6 bases). The CDR3 runs 12 residues. V shed 3 bases and J shed 7 bases, with 12 bases lying between them. Germline CDR1 reads DFQATT; CDR2 reads SNEGSKA (reference sequence). As DNA, the CDR3 is TGCAGTGCTAGGAACAGGGAGGGTGGCTACACCTTC. Protein product: CSARNREGGYTF.

The rearrangement joins TRBV3-2 to TRBJ1-4; TRBD1 reflects the table's D call only, with no check against the DNA. TRBV3-2 is given as a pseudogene. CDR3 size: 16 residues. This CDR3 reads CASRLDRGRFNEKLFF. The CDR3 nucleotides read TGTGCCAGCAGACTAGATAGGGGGAGATTTAATGAAAAACTGTTTTTT.

This clonotype was found a few times. The chain couples TRBV5-1 to TRBJ1-2; 7 bases are a match to TRBD1. J gave up 2 bases and V 1 base, and 14 bases lay outside the gene matches. The CDR3 extends over 18 amino acids. CDR1 and CDR2 from the germline V gene are SGHRS and YFSETQ. CDR3 in DNA: TGCGCCAGCAGCTTGTATAGGGACAGTCCTTCGGGGAACTATGGCTACACCTTC. Protein product: CASSLYRDSPSGNYGYTF.

This rearrangement joins TRBV7-9 to TRBJ1-1; D remains unclear. The CDR3 is 21 residues long. Trimming stripped 3 bases from V and 6 bases from J, with 35 bases between. Germline V gives CDR1 SEHNR, CDR2 FQNEAQ (reference sequence). In nucleotides, the CDR3 is TGTGCCAGCAGCTTTTCGACCAGTTTAGGACGGGCAGCGAGACCGTCCGCTGAAGCTTTCTTT. This translates into CASSFSTSLGRAARPSAEAFF.

This clonotype was counted at least ten times. V and J are TRBV10-3 and TRBJ2-5, with D possibly being TRBD2 (7 bases). Per germline, CDR1 ENHRY and CDR2 SYGVKD. The CDR3 is 14 residues long. The ends were cut back, 7 bases at V and 6 bases at J, with 18 bases in the middle. For the CDR3, the DNA is TGTGCCATCACCCAAGGGGGGGCGACCCAGACCCAGTACTTC. This encodes CAITQGGATQTQYF.

This clonotype came up a few times. This chain links TRBV6-1 with TRBJ1-2, with D possibly being TRBD1 (6 bases). Between the trimmed V and J ends, which lost 1 base and 6 bases, there was a span of 12 bases. The CDR3 covers 14 residues. In germline, CDR1 is MNHNS, CDR2 SASEGT. CDR3 DNA: TGTGCCAGCAGTGAAGGGGGGCATACTGATGGCTACACCTTC. It codes for CASSEGGHTDGYTF.

The chain is built from TRBV7-2 and TRBJ2-1; D is possibly TRBD2 (5 bases). Looked up from germline, CDR1 is SGHTA and CDR2 is FQGNSA. This CDR3 is 15 amino acids long. Trimming shortened V by 4 bases and J by 6 bases, and 16 bases separated the two germline ends. The CDR3 loop is CASSSQKLGLNEQFF. The CDR3 DNA sequence: TGTGCCAGCAGCTCCCAAAAACTAGGCCTCAATGAGCAGTTCTTC. The whole variable domain, remainder taken from reference TRBV7-2 and TRBJ2-1, is GAGVSQSPSNKVTEKGKDVELRCDPISGHTALYWYRQSLGQGLEFLIYFQGNSAPDKSGLPSDRFSAERTGGSVSTLTIQRTQQEDSAVYLCASSSQKLGLNEQFFGPGTRLTVL.

The V and J genes are TRBV6-1 and TRBJ2-3; 8 positions match TRBD1. CDR1 is MNHNS and CDR2 is SASEGT in the germline V gene. This CDR3 spans 14 amino acids. V lost 6 bases and J lost 4; bases outside the gene matches: 6. This CDR3 reads CASSLQQGADTQYF. CDR3 nucleotide sequence: TGTGCCAGCAGCCTCCAACAGGGGGCAGATACGCAGTATTTT.

There are a few counts of this clonotype. This chain uses TRBV4-3 with TRBJ1-6; D possibly corresponds to TRBD1 (6 bases). The CDR3 loop spans 16 amino acids. Trimming took 5 bases from V and 1 from J, leaving 12 bases between them. Germline values: CDR1 LGHNA, CDR2 YSLEER. In DNA form, the CDR3 reads TGCGCCAGCAGCTCCAGGGGATCGTCCTATAATTCACCCCTCCACTTT. The encoded protein is CASSSRGSSYNSPLHF.

The chain is built from TRBV5-1 and TRBJ2-5; D perhaps matches TRBD2 (5 bases). The CDR3 loop spans 15 amino acids. Germline CDR1 SGHRS, CDR2 YFSETQ. V lost 4 bases and J 3 bases, leaving 16 bases between the germline ends. The CDR3, as DNA: TGCGCCAGCAGCCTACCCACCGGGAAGAAAGAGACCCAGTACTTC. Translated, it gives CASSLPTGKKETQYF.

V usage is TRBV18 and J usage is TRBJ2-2; TRBD1 matches 9 bases. V was clipped by 1 base and J by 3 bases; unmatched bases: 3. The length of the CDR3 is 16 residues. Looked up from germline, CDR1 is KGHSH and CDR2 is LQKENI. The CDR3 DNA follows: TGTGCCAGCTCACCACGGGGACAGGGATACACCGGGGAGCTGTTTTTT. This sequence encodes CASSPRGQGYTGELFF.

This clonotype was found a few times. The chain recombines TRBV7-9 with TRBJ1-2; D remains ambiguous. The CDR3 contains 15 residues. Trimming cost V 6 bases and J 6 bases, with 20 bases left between them. Germline assignment: CDR1 SEHNR and CDR2 FQNEAQ (reference sequence). CDR3 sequence (DNA): TGTGCCAGCAGGACCGGACCCAACGGGGAGGATGGCTACACCTTC. As protein: CASRTGPNGEDGYTF.

This clonotype was found a few times. This sequence joins TRBV12-3 or TRBV12-4 and TRBJ2-2; weak D call: TRBD1 (5 bases). The V and J ends lost 10 bases and 2 bases respectively, with 17 bases between them. This CDR3 is built from 15 residues. The CDR3 loop reads CAISNRQPNTGELFF. DNA for the CDR3: TGTGCCATCTCGAATAGACAGCCAAACACCGGGGAGCTGTTTTTT.

This chain uses TRBV6-6 with TRBJ2-7, with 9 bases that match TRBD2. This CDR3 has 17 amino acids. Losses at the gene ends were 0 bases for V and 3 bases for J; bases not matched to a gene: 9. Germline lookup yields CDR1 MNHNY and CDR2 SVGAGI (reference sequence). Here the CDR3 DNA reads TGTGCCAGCAGTTACTCGAGCCCAGCGGGAGGAAGCTACGAGCAGTACTTC. Translation gives CASSYSSPAGGSYEQYF.

The rearrangement links TRBV27 to TRBJ2-3; no reliable D call. V was shortened by 1 base and J by 5 bases, with 4 bases between the two germline ends. Germline V gene lookup returns CDR1 MNHEY and CDR2 SMNVEV (reference sequence). This CDR3 spans 12 amino acids. CDR3 sequence (DNA): TGTGCCAGCAGTTTATTGGGAGATACGCAGTATTTT. It translates to CASSLLGDTQYF.

The rearrangement uses TRBV28 and TRBJ2-7; D unresolved. The CDR3 length is 13 residues. V dropped 4 bases and J dropped 2 bases, with 9 bases sitting between them. Germline V gives CDR1 MDHEN, CDR2 SYDVKM. The CDR3 DNA sequence: TGTGCCAGCAGTTCGACTGGCCCCTACGAGCAGTACTTC. Amino acids: CASSSTGPYEQYF.

This clonotype was picked up a small number of times. The V gene is TRBV20-1, the J gene TRBJ1-5; D remains ambiguous. The germline CDR1 and CDR2 sequences are DFQATT and SNEGSKA (reference sequence). This CDR3 is built from 13 residues. V was shortened by 2 bases and J by 3 bases, with 8 bases between the two germline ends. CDR3 DNA sequence: TGCAGTGCTAGAATGGTCCTCAATCAGCCCCAGCATTTT. Amino acid sequence: CSARMVLNQPQHF.

This clonotype was observed a handful of times. The gene calls are TRBV24-1 and TRBJ2-4; D remains unclear. CDR3 length: 14 residues. Germline CDR1 is KGHDR and CDR2 is SFDVKD. The germline V and J ends were trimmed by 4 bases and 0 bases, with 6 bases remaining between them. This CDR3 is CATSEGLAKNIQYF. The CDR3 DNA reads as TGTGCCACCAGTGAAGGCCTAGCCAAAAACATTCAGTACTTC.

This clonotype was detected only a few times. V gene TRBV12-3 or TRBV12-4 combines with J gene TRBJ1-5; 10 bases map to TRBD1. The CDR3 totals 15 residues. The J segment lost 3 bases and the V segment lost 4 bases, leaving 3 bases of the junction unmatched. Here the CDR3 reads CASSSTGGYNQPQHF. CDR3 DNA: TGTGCCAGCAGTTCGACAGGGGGCTACAATCAGCCCCAGCATTTT.

J is TRBJ2-7 and V is TRBV12-3 or TRBV12-4; D is unresolved. V was clipped by 2 bases and J by 6 bases, with 5 bases between them. This CDR3 contains 11 residues. CDR3 nucleotide sequence: TGTGCCAGCAGTTTAACTTCCGAGCAGTACTTC. It yields the protein CASSLTSEQYF.